What follows describes a single T cell receptor (beta chain). These data belong to a study of radiotherapy plus CTLA-4 blockade in lung cancer. The study gave focal radiation plus ipilimumab CTLA-4 blockade to patients with chemo-refractory metastatic non-small-cell lung cancer. TCRdb's table, derived via immunoSEQ multiplex PCR, lists solely in-frame clones and lacks some. Found here are roughly 130,000 clones, about 90% of them singletons; the top ten hold 5.5% to 8.5%. Germline CDR1 MNHNY, CDR2 SVGAGI (reference sequence). The CDR3 is 14 residues long. The V gene end was trimmed by 4 bases and the J gene end by 6 bases; junction bases not matched to a gene: 5.

This material consisted of peripheral blood, taken from a patient treated with radiotherapy plus ipilimumab. V usage is TRBV6-6 and J usage is TRBJ2-3; 9 nucleotides align to TRBD2. The origin of this receptor is a human donor with non-small cell lung cancer that progressed on radiotherapy plus ipilimumab. CDR3 coding DNA: TGTGCCAGCAGTTGGCGGGAGGGGGGGGATACGCAGTATTTT. Translation gives CASSWREGGDTQYF.